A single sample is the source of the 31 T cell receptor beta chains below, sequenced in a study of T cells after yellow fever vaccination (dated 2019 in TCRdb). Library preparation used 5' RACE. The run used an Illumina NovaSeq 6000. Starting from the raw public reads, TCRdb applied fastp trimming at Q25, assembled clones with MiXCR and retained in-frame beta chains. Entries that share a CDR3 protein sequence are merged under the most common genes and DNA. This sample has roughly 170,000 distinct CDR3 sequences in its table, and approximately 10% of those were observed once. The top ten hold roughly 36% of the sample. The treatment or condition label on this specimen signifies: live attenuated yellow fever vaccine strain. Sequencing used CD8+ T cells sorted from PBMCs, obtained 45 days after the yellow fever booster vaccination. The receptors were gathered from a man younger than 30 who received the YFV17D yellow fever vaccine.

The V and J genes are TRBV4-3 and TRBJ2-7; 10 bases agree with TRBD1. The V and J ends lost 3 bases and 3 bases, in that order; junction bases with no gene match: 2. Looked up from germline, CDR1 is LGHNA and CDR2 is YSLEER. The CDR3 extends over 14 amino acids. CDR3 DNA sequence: TGCGCCAGCAGCCAGGGGACAGGGGTCTACGAGCAGTACTTC. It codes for CASSQGTGVYEQYF.

The CDR3 is CASSYGGGEQYV. CDR3 DNA: TGTGCCAGCAGTTACGGGGGAGGTGAGCAGTACGTC. This rearrangement joins TRBV6-2 or TRBV6-3 to TRBJ2-7; tentative D call: TRBD2 (6 bases). Trimming stripped 2 bases from V and 7 bases from J, with 9 bases between. Germline V gives CDR1 MNHEY, CDR2 SVGEGT. The CDR3 is 12 residues long.

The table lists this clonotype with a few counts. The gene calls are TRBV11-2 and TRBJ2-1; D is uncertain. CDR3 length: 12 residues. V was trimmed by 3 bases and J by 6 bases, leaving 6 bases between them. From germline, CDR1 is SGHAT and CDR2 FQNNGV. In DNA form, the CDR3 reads TGTGCCAGCAGCTTCAGACGCAATGAGCAGTTCTTC. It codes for CASSFRRNEQFF.

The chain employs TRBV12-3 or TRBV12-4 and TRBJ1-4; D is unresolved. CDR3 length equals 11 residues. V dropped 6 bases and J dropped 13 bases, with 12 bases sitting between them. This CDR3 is CASRRERGLFF. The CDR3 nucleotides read TGTGCCAGCAGGCGGGAAAGAGGACTGTTTTTT.

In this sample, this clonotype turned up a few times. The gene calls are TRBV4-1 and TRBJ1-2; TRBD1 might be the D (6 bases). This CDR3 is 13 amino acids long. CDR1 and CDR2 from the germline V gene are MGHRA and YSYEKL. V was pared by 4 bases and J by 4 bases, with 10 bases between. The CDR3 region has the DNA TGCGCCAGCAGCCCCGGGACACCCTATGGCTACACCTTC. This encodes CASSPGTPYGYTF.

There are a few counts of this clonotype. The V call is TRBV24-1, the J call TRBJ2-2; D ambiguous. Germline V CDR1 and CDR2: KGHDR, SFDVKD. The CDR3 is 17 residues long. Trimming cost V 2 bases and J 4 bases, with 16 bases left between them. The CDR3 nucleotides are TGTGCCACCAGTGATTATCGGGTCTTGAGATCCACCGGGGAGCTGTTTTTT. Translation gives CATSDYRVLRSTGELFF.

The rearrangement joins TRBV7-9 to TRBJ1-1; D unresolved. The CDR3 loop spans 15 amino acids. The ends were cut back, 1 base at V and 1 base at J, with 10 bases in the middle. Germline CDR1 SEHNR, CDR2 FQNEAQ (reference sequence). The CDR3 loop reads CASSLGWAENTEAFF. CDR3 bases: TGTGCCAGCAGCTTAGGCTGGGCCGAGAACACTGAAGCTTTCTTT. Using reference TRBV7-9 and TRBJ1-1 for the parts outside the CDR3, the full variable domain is DTGVSQNPRHKITKRGQNVTFRCDPISEHNRLYWYRQTLGQGPEFLTYFQNEAQLEKSRLLSDRFSAERPKGSFSTLEIQRTEQGDSAMYLCASSLGWAENTEAFFGQGTRLTVV.

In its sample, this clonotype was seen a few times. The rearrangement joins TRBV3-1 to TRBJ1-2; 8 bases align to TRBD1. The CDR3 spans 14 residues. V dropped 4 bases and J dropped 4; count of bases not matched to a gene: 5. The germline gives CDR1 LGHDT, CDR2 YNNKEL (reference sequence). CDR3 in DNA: TGTGCCAGCAGCCCTTGGGACAGGACCTATGGCTACACCTTC. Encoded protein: CASSPWDRTYGYTF. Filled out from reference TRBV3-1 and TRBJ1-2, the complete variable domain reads DTAVSQTPKYLVTQMGNDKSIKCEQNLGHDTMYWYKQDSKKFLKIMFSYNNKELIINETVPNRFSPKSPDKAHLNLHINSLELGDSAVYFCASSPWDRTYGYTFGSGTRLTVV.

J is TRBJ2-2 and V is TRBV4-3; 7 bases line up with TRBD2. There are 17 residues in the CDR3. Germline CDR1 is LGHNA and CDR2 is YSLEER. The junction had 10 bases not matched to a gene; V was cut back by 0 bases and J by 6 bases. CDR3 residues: CASSQDQWGGLAGELFF. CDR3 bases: TGCGCCAGCAGCCAAGATCAATGGGGGGGTCTGGCCGGGGAGCTGTTTTTT.

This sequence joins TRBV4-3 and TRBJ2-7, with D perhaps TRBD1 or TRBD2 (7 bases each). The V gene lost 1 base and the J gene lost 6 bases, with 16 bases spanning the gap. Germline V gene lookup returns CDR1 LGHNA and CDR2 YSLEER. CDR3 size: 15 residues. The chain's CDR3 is CASSQGQGGISEQYF. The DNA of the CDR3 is TGCGCCAGCAGCCAAGGGCAGGGGGGGATTAGCGAGCAGTACTTC.

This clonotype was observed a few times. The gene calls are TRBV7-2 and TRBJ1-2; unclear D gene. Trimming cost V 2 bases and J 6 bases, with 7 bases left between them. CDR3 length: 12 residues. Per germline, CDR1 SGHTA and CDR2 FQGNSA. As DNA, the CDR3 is TGTGCCAGCAGCTTATTCCCCGATGGCTACACCTTC. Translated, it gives CASSLFPDGYTF.

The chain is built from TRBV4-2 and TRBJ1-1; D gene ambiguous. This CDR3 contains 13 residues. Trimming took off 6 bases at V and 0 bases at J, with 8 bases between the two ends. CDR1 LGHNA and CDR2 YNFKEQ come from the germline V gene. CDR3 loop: CASRGTMNTEAFF. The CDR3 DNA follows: TGTGCCAGCAGGGGCACCATGAACACTGAAGCTTTCTTT.

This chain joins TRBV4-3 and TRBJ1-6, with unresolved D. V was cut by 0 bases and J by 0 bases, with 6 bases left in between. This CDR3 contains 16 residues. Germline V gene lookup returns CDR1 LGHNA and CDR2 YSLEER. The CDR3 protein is CASSQDVYSYNSPLHF. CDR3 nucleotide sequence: TGCGCCAGCAGCCAAGACGTATACTCCTATAATTCACCCCTCCACTTT.

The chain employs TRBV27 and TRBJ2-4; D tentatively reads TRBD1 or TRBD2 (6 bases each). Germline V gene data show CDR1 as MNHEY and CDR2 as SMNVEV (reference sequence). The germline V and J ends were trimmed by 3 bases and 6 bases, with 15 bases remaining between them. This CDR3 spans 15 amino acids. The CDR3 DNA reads TGTGCCAGCAGTTTCGGGGGCCACGGAAGAAACATTCAGTACTTC. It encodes CASSFGGHGRNIQYF.

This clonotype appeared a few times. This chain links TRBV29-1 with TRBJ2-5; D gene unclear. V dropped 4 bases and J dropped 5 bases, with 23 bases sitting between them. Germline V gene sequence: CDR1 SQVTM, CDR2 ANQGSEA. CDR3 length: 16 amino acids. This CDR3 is CSVVGQPNSDGETQYF. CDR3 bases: TGCAGCGTTGTAGGGCAACCAAACTCCGACGGGGAGACCCAGTACTTC.

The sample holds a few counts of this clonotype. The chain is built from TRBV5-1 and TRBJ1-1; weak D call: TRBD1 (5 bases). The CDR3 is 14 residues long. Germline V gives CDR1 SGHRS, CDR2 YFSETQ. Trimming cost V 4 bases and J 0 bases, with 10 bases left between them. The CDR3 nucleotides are TGCGCCAGCAGCCCAGGGATTATGAACACTGAAGCTTTCTTT. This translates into CASSPGIMNTEAFF.

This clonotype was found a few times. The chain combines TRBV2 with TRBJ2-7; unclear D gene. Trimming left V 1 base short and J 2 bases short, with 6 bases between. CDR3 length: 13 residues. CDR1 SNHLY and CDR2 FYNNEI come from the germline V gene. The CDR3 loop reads CASSEDSPYEQYF. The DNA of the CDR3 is TGTGCCAGCAGTGAAGACTCTCCCTACGAGCAGTACTTC. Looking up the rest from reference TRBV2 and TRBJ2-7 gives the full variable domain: EPEVTQTPSHQVTQMGQEVILRCVPISNHLYFYWYRQILGQKVEFLVSFYNNEISEKSEIFDDQFSVERPDGSNFTLKIRSTKLEDSAMYFCASSEDSPYEQYFGPGTRLTVT.

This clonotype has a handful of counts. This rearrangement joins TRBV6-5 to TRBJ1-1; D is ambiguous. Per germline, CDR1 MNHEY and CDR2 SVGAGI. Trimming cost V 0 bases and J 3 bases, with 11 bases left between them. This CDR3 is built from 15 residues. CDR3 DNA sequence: TGTGCCAGCAGTTACTCAAGGGAGCTATACACTGAAGCTTTCTTT. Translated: CASSYSRELYTEAFF.

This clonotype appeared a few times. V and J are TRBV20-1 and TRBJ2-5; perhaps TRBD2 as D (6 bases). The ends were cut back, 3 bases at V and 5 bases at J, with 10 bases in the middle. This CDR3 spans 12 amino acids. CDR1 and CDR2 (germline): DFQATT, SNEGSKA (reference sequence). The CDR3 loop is CSARVGGETQYF. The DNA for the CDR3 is TGCAGTGCTAGGGTCGGAGGGGAGACCCAGTACTTC.

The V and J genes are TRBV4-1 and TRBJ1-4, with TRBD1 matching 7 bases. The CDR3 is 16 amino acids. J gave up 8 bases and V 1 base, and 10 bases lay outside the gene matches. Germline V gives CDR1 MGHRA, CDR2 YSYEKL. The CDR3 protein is CASSQVSGGSREKLFF. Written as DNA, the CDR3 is TGCGCCAGCAGCCAAGTTTCAGGGGGGTCAAGGGAAAAACTGTTTTTT.

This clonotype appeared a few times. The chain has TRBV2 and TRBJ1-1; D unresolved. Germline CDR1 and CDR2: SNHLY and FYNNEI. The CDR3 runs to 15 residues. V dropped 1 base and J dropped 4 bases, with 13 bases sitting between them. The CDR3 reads CASSEGEGRPTEAFF. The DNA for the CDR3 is TGTGCCAGCAGTGAAGGGGAAGGGAGACCCACTGAAGCTTTCTTT.

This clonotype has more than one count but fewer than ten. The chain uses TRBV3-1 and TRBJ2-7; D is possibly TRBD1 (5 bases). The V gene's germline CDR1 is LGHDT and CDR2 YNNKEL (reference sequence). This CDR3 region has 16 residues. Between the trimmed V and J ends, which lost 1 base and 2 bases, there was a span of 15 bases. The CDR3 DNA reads TGTGCCAGCAGCCAAGCTAGAGGCAGGGCCGCCTACGAGCAGTACTTC. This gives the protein CASSQARGRAAYEQYF.

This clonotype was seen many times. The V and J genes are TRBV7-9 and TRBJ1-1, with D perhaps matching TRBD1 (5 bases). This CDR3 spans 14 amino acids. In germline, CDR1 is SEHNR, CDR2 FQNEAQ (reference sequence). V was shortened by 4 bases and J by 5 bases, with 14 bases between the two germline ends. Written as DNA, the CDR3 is TGTGCCAGCAGCTCTCGGGGCCGGAGGACTGAAGCTTTCTTT. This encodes CASSSRGRRTEAFF.

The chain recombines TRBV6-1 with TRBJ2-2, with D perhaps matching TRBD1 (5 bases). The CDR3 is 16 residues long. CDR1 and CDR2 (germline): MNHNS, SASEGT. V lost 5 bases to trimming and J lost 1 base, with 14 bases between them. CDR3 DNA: TGTGCCAGCAGTCCTCTCGAGGACATGAACACCGGGGAGCTGTTTTTT. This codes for CASSPLEDMNTGELFF.

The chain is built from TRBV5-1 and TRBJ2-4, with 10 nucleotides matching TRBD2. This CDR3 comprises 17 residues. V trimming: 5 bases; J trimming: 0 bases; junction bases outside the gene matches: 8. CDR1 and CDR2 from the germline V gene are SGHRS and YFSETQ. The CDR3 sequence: CASRGASGGLAKNIQYF. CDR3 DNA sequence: TGCGCCAGCAGAGGGGCTAGCGGGGGACTAGCCAAAAACATTCAGTACTTC.

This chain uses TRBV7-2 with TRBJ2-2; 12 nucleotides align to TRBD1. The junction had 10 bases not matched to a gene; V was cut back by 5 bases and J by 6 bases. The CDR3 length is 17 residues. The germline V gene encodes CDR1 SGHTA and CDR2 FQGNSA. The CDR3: CASSPAPGQGAAGELFF. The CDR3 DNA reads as TGTGCCAGCAGCCCCGCCCCGGGACAGGGGGCGGCCGGGGAGCTGTTTTTT.

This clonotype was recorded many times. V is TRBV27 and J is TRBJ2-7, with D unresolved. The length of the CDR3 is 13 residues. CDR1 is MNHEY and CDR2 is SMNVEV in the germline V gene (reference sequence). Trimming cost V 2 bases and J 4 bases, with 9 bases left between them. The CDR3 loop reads CASSLGAPYEQYF. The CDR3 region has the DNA TGTGCCAGCAGTTTAGGTGCTCCATACGAGCAGTACTTC.

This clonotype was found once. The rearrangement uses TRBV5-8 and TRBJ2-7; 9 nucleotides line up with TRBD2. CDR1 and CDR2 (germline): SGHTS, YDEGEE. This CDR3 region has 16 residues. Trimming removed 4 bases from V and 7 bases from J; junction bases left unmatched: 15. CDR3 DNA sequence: TGTGCCAGCAGCCCACTAATGGGACTAGCAGTCCCGGAGCAGTACTTC. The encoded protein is CASSPLMGLAVPEQYF.

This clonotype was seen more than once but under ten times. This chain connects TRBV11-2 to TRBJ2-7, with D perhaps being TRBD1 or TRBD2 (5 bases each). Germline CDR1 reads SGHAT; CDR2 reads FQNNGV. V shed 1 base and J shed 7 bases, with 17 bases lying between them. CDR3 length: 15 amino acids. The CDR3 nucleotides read TGTGCCAGCAGCTTAGGAGCCACGGGGCCTTCGGAGCAGTACGTC. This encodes CASSLGATGPSEQYV.

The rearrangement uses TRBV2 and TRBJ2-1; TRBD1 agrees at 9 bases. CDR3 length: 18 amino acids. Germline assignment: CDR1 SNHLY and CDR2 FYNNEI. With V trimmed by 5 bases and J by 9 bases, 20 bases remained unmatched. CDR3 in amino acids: CASSTNSSSGQGYPEQFF. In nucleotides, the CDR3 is TGTGCCAGCAGTACCAACTCCTCTTCGGGACAGGGCTATCCTGAGCAGTTCTTC.

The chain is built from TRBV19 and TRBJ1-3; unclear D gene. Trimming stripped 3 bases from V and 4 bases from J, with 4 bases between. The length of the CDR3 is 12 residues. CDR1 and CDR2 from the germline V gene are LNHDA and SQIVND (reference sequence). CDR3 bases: TGTGCCAGTAGTATCGTGGGAAACACCATATATTTT. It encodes CASSIVGNTIYF. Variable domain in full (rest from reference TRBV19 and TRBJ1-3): DGGITQSPKYLFRKEGQNVTLSCEQNLNHDAMYWYRQDPGQGLRLIYYSQIVNDFQKGDIAEGYSVSREKKESFPLTVTSAQKNPTAFYLCASSIVGNTIYFGEGSWLTVV.